The 18 T cell receptor beta chains below all came from one sample that was sequenced in a study of T cell responses to AZD1222 COVID-19 vaccine. Profiled with immunoSEQ multiplex PCR; TCRdb holds only in-frame clones, not every one. This table has 130,000 to 150,000 clones, roughly 91% appearing once. The sequenced sample was peripheral blood, obtained on day 0 of AZD1222 vaccination. Receptor source: an adult in good health.

CDR3 protein: CASSRGLAASSSYEQYF. The CDR3, as DNA: TGTGCCAGCAGCCGGGGACTAGCGGCCTCGAGCTCCTACGAGCAGTACTTC. The chain links TRBV3-1 (or the pseudogene TRBV3-2) to TRBJ2-7; TRBD2 matches 11 bases. The CDR3 covers 17 residues. In germline, CDR1 is LGHDT, CDR2 YNNKEL (reference sequence). J gave up 0 bases and V 4 bases, and 8 bases lay outside the gene matches.

The rearrangement uses TRBV6-5 and TRBJ2-7, with TRBD1 matching 8 bases. Unmatched junction bases numbered 7, after V lost 6 bases and J lost 3 bases. Germline V gene sequence: CDR1 MNHEY, CDR2 SVGAGI. The CDR3 runs to 14 residues. The CDR3 loop reads CASSLRDRGYEQYF. The CDR3 DNA follows: TGTGCCAGCAGCTTACGCGACAGGGGCTACGAGCAGTACTTC.

CDR3 sequence (DNA): TGTGCCAGCAGCCGACAGGTACTCGATAAAGGCTACACCTTC. This gives the protein CASSRQVLDKGYTF. The chain couples TRBV5-5 to TRBJ1-2; D might be TRBD1 (6 bases). Trimming took off 4 bases at V and 8 bases at J, with 18 bases between the two ends. Germline CDR1 reads SGHKS; CDR2 reads YYEKEE (reference sequence). CDR3 size: 14 residues.

This sequence joins TRBV7-2 and TRBJ1-1; the match to TRBD1 covers 7 bases. The junction had 11 bases not matched to a gene; V was cut back by 5 bases and J by 2 bases. The CDR3 runs to 16 residues. CDR1 and CDR2 (germline): SGHTA, FQGNSA. The CDR3 reads CASSPNPTGFNTEAFF. CDR3 bases: TGTGCCAGCAGCCCCAACCCGACAGGGTTTAACACTGAAGCTTTCTTT.

Only a few counts were recorded for this clone. The genes are TRBV15 and TRBJ1-4; maybe TRBD1 (6 bases). Germline V gene lookup returns CDR1 LNHNV and CDR2 YYDKDF (reference sequence). This CDR3 is 14 amino acids long. V lost 11 bases to trimming and J lost 7 bases, with 20 bases between them. The CDR3 reads CAAGRRGGIEKLFF. The CDR3 DNA follows: TGTGCCGCCGGACGGAGAGGGGGTATTGAAAAACTGTTTTTT.

Points on this clone: One junction end disagrees with the germline gene, perhaps due to a read error. The V gene is TRBV11-3, the J gene TRBJ1-1; D is undetermined. Germline V lookup: CDR1 SGHNT, CDR2 YENEEA. The CDR3 runs to 12 residues. CDR3 in amino acids: CASSLARGSPLF. CDR3 DNA: TGTGCCAGCAGCTTGGCCCGAGGGAGCCCACTCTTT.

The chain carries TRBV2 and TRBJ1-2, with TRBD1 identical over 8 bases. Germline V gene sequence: CDR1 SNHLY, CDR2 FYNNEI. V trimming: 5 bases; J trimming: 5 bases; junction bases outside the gene matches: 1. The CDR3 sequence is 12 residues long. Here the CDR3 reads CASSRTGYGYTF. In DNA, the CDR3 is TGTGCCAGCAGTCGGACAGGGTATGGCTACACCTTC.

V usage is TRBV2 and J usage is TRBJ1-1, with D unresolved. The CDR3 has 13 residues. Germline V gene data show CDR1 as SNHLY and CDR2 as FYNNEI. V lost 10 bases and J 4 bases, leaving 16 bases between the germline ends. The CDR3 DNA sequence: TGTGCCACCCTGCTGGAGGGCGGCACTGAAGCTTTCTTT. Its protein product is CATLLEGGTEAFF.

V gene TRBV5-1 combines with J gene TRBJ1-4; D might be TRBD1 (6 bases). The CDR3 sequence is 16 residues long. Trimming pared 0 bases from V and 8 bases from J, leaving 17 bases between. CDR1 and CDR2 (germline): SGHRS, YFSETQ. The CDR3 DNA sequence: TGCGCCAGCAGCTTGGCCTTAGGGGGGCGAGGAGAAAAACTGTTTTTT. The encoded protein is CASSLALGGRGEKLFF.

This clone appeared a single time. The chain couples TRBV6-5 to TRBJ2-7; the D is unclear. Germline V lookup: CDR1 MNHEY, CDR2 SVGAGI. V was cut by 5 bases and J by 3 bases, with 14 bases left in between. This CDR3 is 14 amino acids long. CDR3 residues: CASSPQANYYEQYF. CDR3 DNA sequence: TGTGCCAGCAGTCCCCAGGCCAACTACTACGAGCAGTACTTC.

The gene calls are TRBV11-3 and TRBJ2-7, with unresolved D. V lost 3 bases to trimming and J lost 4 bases, with 13 bases between them. Germline values: CDR1 SGHNT, CDR2 YENEEA. CDR3 length: 14 residues. CDR3: CASSFGQFGYEQYF. The CDR3 coding sequence is TGTGCCAGCAGCTTTGGGCAGTTTGGTTACGAGCAGTACTTC. The whole variable domain, remainder taken from reference TRBV11-3 and TRBJ2-7, is EAGVVQSPRYKIIEKKQPVAFWCNPISGHNTLYWYLQNLGQGPELLIRYENEEAVDDSQLPKDRFSAERLKGVDSTLKIQPAELGDSAVYLCASSFGQFGYEQYFGPGTRLTVT.

The rearrangement links TRBV28 to TRBJ1-2, with 12 bases aligning to TRBD1. From germline, CDR1 is MDHEN and CDR2 SYDVKM. Unmatched junction bases numbered 8, after V lost 4 bases and J lost 5 bases. This CDR3 spans 16 amino acids. CDR3 coding DNA: TGTGCCAGCAGTTCACCGGGACAGGGGGCAAGGTATGGCTACACCTTC. Its protein product is CASSSPGQGARYGYTF.

The chain combines TRBV18 with TRBJ1-2; possible D gene TRBD1, 5 bases. CDR3 length: 14 amino acids. With 3 bases removed from V and 1 base from J, the gap between germline ends came to 9 bases. CDR1 is KGHSH and CDR2 is LQKENI in the germline V gene. The CDR3 DNA is TGTGCCAGCTCACCCCTCGACAGTAACTATGGCTACACCTTC. Translating gives CASSPLDSNYGYTF. The variable domain in full, completed from reference TRBV18 and TRBJ1-2, reads NAGVMQNPRHLVRRRGQEARLRCSPMKGHSHVYWYRQLPEEGLKFMVYLQKENIIDESGMPKERFSAEFPKEGPSILRIQQVVRGDSAAYFCASSPLDSNYGYTFGSGTRLTVV.

This clone was found a few times. V gene TRBV2 combines with J gene TRBJ2-7; D is undetermined. The CDR3 runs 15 residues. The V gene's germline CDR1 is SNHLY and CDR2 FYNNEI. Between the trimmed V and J ends, which lost 7 bases and 0 bases, there was a span of 16 bases. CDR3 protein: CASTGMSLSSYEQYF. The CDR3 DNA is TGTGCCAGCACTGGGATGAGTCTGAGCTCCTACGAGCAGTACTTC.

The J gene is TRBJ2-1, the V gene TRBV19; no definite D call. Germline V gene data show CDR1 as LNHDA and CDR2 as SQIVND (reference sequence). V was pared by 0 bases and J by 9 bases, with 12 bases between. There are 14 residues in the CDR3. The CDR3 nucleotides read TGTGCCAGTAGTATAGATCGCTGGGCCGGTGAGCAGTTCTTC. It is translated as CASSIDRWAGEQFF.

This clone was counted a few times. This sequence joins TRBV12-3 or TRBV12-4 and TRBJ1-1, with 8 bases lining up with TRBD1. V lost 6 bases, J lost 8 bases, and 2 bases stayed unmatched. This CDR3 contains 11 residues. As DNA, the CDR3 is TGTGCCAGCAGATACAGGGGGGAAGCTTTCTTT. It translates to CASRYRGEAFF.

In its sample, this clone was seen once. The chain couples TRBV5-1 to TRBJ2-3; 14 nucleotides line up with TRBD2. CDR3 length equals 20 residues. V gave up 4 bases and J gave up 0 bases; unmatched junction bases: 13. Germline V lookup: CDR1 SGHRS, CDR2 YFSETQ. CDR3 residues: CASSRRLAGGLYSSTDTQYF. The CDR3 coding sequence is TGCGCCAGCAGCCGCAGACTAGCGGGAGGGCTTTACTCTAGCACAGATACGCAGTATTTT.

V is TRBV3-1 (or the pseudogene TRBV3-2) and J is TRBJ2-1, with 10 bases matching TRBD2. The CDR3 runs 16 residues. Germline values: CDR1 LGHDT, CDR2 YNNKEL (reference sequence). The J segment lost 2 bases and the V segment lost 4 bases, leaving 5 bases of the junction unmatched. The CDR3 nucleotides read TGTGCCAGCAGCCCCCGGACTAGCGGTACCTACAATGAGCAGTTCTTC. It yields the protein CASSPRTSGTYNEQFF.